Below are 14 T cell receptor beta chains sequenced from a single sample in a study of blood T cell repertoires in COVID-19. TCRdb's copy holds only in-frame clones and misses some; the assay was immunoSEQ multiplex PCR. Seen here are about 36,000 clones, around 80% observed once, and the top ten hold about 35%. Sequenced sample: peripheral blood. These receptors all stem from a man aged 55 to 69 with acute or convalescent COVID-19.

This clone was recorded once. The V and J genes are TRBV11-2 and TRBJ2-3, with TRBD2 identical over 8 bases. V shed 5 bases and J 4 bases; nucleotides not matched to a gene: 11. CDR1 SGHAT and CDR2 FQNNGV come from the germline V gene. The CDR3 sequence is 16 residues long. The CDR3 is CASSPPSGSEADTQYF. The DNA for the CDR3 is TGTGCCAGCAGCCCTCCCAGCGGGAGTGAAGCAGATACGCAGTATTTT. Full variable domain (rest looked up from reference TRBV11-2 and TRBJ2-3): EAGVAQSPRYKIIEKRQSVAFWCNPISGHATLYWYQQILGQGPKLLIQFQNNGVVDDSQLPKDRFSAERLKGVDSTLKIQPAKLEDSAVYLCASSPPSGSEADTQYFGPGTRLTVL.

The genes are TRBV5-4 and TRBJ2-5; 8 bases align to TRBD1. The V segment lost 0 bases and the J segment 2 bases; nucleotides outside the gene matches: 0. Germline CDR1 is SGHNT and CDR2 is YYREEE (reference sequence). The CDR3 length is 14 residues. CDR3 DNA sequence: TGTGCCAGCAGCTTGGGGACAGGGCAAGAGACCCAGTACTTC. It yields the protein CASSLGTGQETQYF.

The rearrangement links TRBV7-9 to TRBJ2-6; the D gene is possibly TRBD2 (6 bases). The length of the CDR3 is 16 residues. V lost 5 bases and J 0 bases, leaving 11 bases between the germline ends. CDR1 is SEHNR and CDR2 is FQNEAQ in the germline V gene (reference sequence). Here the CDR3 DNA reads TGTGCCAGCAGCCCGACGGGGGTCTCTGGGGCCAACGTCCTGACTTTC. This translates into CASSPTGVSGANVLTF.

The chain has TRBV24-1 and TRBJ2-3; 10 positions agree with TRBD2. The germline gives CDR1 KGHDR, CDR2 SFDVKD. J was trimmed by 3 bases and V by 5 bases; bases with no gene match: 16. CDR3 length equals 19 residues. The CDR3 DNA reads as TGTGCCACCAGTGTGTCTAGCGGGAGCTATTCGCTTAGGACAGATACGCAGTATTTT. Protein: CATSVSSGSYSLRTDTQYF.

This clone has only a few counts. The rearrangement joins TRBV2 to TRBJ2-1, with D possibly being TRBD2 (5 bases). CDR3 length: 11 residues. Germline V gene lookup returns CDR1 SNHLY and CDR2 FYNNEI. Trimming cost V 1 base and J 12 bases, with 7 bases left between them. The CDR3 DNA reads as TGTGCCAGCAGTGAAGATCGGGGGCAGTTCTTC. Encoded protein: CASSEDRGQFF.

V gene TRBV10-3 combines with J gene TRBJ1-5; D possibly corresponds to TRBD1 (5 bases). Trimming took off 3 bases at V and 7 bases at J, with 22 bases between the two ends. The CDR3 runs to 17 residues. Per the germline V gene, CDR1 is ENHRY and CDR2 is SYGVKD. CDR3 bases: TGTGCCATCAGTGATCGGATCAGTCAGGGCTGGGGCCAGCCCCAGCATTTT. Amino acid sequence: CAISDRISQGWGQPQHF.

The rearrangement joins TRBV18 to TRBJ2-5; D is uncertain. V dropped 5 bases and J dropped 3 bases, with 4 bases sitting between them. Germline CDR1 and CDR2: KGHSH and LQKENI. The CDR3 is 11 amino acids. The CDR3 region has the DNA TGTGCCAGCTCATTCGAAGAGACCCAGTACTTC. This translates into CASSFEETQYF.

V gene TRBV7-2 combines with J gene TRBJ1-3, with TRBD1 matching over 7 bases. The CDR3 totals 16 residues. Germline values: CDR1 SGHTA, CDR2 FQGNSA. V lost 3 bases, J lost 4 bases, and 9 bases stayed unmatched. The CDR3 spells CASSFPRRDRGNTIYF. The CDR3 DNA reads as TGTGCCAGCAGCTTCCCCCGCCGGGACAGAGGAAACACCATATATTTT. Looking up the rest from reference TRBV7-2 and TRBJ1-3 gives the full variable domain: GAGVSQSPSNKVTEKGKDVELRCDPISGHTALYWYRQSLGQGLEFLIYFQGNSAPDKSGLPSDRFSAERTGGSVSTLTIQRTQQEDSAVYLCASSFPRRDRGNTIYFGEGSWLTVV.

The chain has TRBV24-1 and TRBJ2-3; D uncertain. The germline V gene has CDR1 KGHDR and CDR2 SFDVKD. The CDR3 loop spans 12 amino acids. The ends were cut back, 3 bases at V and 3 bases at J, with 3 bases in the middle. The CDR3: CATSDTTDTQYF. The CDR3 DNA reads as TGTGCCACCAGTGATACTACAGATACGCAGTATTTT.

This clone was recorded only once. This chain joins TRBV7-8 and TRBJ1-1, with 10 bases lining up with TRBD1. The CDR3 loop spans 17 amino acids. Germline assignment: CDR1 SGHVS and CDR2 FQNEAQ. J gave up 0 bases and V 1 base, and 5 bases lay outside the gene matches. The CDR3 sequence: CASSLGQGAGMNTEAFF. CDR3 in DNA: TGTGCCAGCAGCTTAGGACAGGGGGCAGGGATGAACACTGAAGCTTTCTTT.

This chain joins TRBV5-1 and TRBJ2-6; D gene unclear. The germline gives CDR1 SGHRS, CDR2 YFSETQ. Trimming removed 4 bases from V and 0 bases from J, with 8 bases in between. The CDR3 runs to 15 residues. The CDR3 DNA follows: TGCGCCAGCAGCCCCTCAGTCTCTGGGGCCAACGTCCTGACTTTC. It codes for CASSPSVSGANVLTF.

V and J are TRBV11-2 and TRBJ2-2; D is perhaps TRBD1 (5 bases). Trimming took off 3 bases at V and 6 bases at J, with 14 bases between the two ends. There are 15 residues in the CDR3. Per germline, CDR1 SGHAT and CDR2 FQNNGV. CDR3 in DNA: TGTGCCAGCAGCTTGTGGTCAGGGTTAGCCGGGGAGCTGTTTTTT. It is translated as CASSLWSGLAGELFF.

V and J are TRBV14 and TRBJ1-1; D call uncertain. Germline V CDR1 and CDR2: SGHDN, FVKESK. The germline V and J ends were trimmed by 3 bases and 4 bases, with 12 bases remaining between them. This CDR3 spans 14 amino acids. The CDR3 is CASSHTTDSTEAFF. The CDR3 region has the DNA TGTGCCAGCAGCCACACCACAGATTCCACTGAAGCTTTCTTT.

The chain carries TRBV5-1 and TRBJ2-3; 12 nucleotides match TRBD2. This CDR3 has 16 amino acids. The germline V gene encodes CDR1 SGHRS and CDR2 YFSETQ. The ends lost 6 bases at V and 1 base at J; junction bases unmatched: 6. CDR3 protein: CASNPGLAGRTDTQYF. The CDR3 coding sequence is TGCGCCAGCAACCCCGGACTAGCGGGGCGCACAGATACGCAGTATTTT. Full variable domain (remainder filled in from reference TRBV5-1 and TRBJ2-3): KAGVTQTPRYLIKTRGQQVTLSCSPISGHRSVSWYQQTPGQGLQFLFEYFSETQRNKGNFPGRFSGRQFSNSRSEMNVSTLELGDSALYLCASNPGLAGRTDTQYFGPGTRLTVL.